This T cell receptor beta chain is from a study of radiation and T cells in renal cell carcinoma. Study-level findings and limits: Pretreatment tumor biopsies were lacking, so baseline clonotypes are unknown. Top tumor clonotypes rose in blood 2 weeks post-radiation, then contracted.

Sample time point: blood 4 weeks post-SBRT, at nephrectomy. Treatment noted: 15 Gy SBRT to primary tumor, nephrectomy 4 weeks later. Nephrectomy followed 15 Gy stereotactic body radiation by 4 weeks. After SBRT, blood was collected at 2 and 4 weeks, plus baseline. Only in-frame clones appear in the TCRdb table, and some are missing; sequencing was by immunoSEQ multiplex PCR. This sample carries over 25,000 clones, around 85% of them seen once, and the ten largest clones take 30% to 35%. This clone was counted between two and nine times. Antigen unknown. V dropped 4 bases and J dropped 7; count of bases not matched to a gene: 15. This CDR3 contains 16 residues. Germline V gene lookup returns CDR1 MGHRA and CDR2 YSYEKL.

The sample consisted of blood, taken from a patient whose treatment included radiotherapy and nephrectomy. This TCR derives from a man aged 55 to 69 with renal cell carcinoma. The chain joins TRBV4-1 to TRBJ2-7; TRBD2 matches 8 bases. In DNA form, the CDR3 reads TGCGCCAGCAGCCGGGGCTCGAGCGGGAGAAGTGGAGAGCAGTACTTC. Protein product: CASSRGSSGRSGEQYF.